This entry lists 13 T cell receptor beta chains sequenced from one sample in a study of shared clonotypes between healthy human individuals. Sequencing was performed with immunoSEQ multiplex PCR; in TCRdb, only in-frame clones are kept and a portion is missing. The sample lists about 1.5 million clones; around 98% were seen once. Sequencing was done on a sample of naive CD4+ T cells sorted from blood. Described subset: CD45RA+ positively selected. All receptors derive from a man aged 25 to 45 in good health.

The chain couples TRBV28 to TRBJ1-2; 7 nucleotides match TRBD1. The CDR3 loop spans 15 amino acids. With 5 bases clipped from V and 1 base from J, the junction kept 7 bases outside the gene matches. Germline V gene lookup returns CDR1 MDHEN and CDR2 SYDVKM. CDR3 DNA sequence: TGTGCCAGCAGTCCCGGGACAGAGGATAACTATGGCTACACCTTC. Its protein product is CASSPGTEDNYGYTF.

This chain uses TRBV7-2 with TRBJ1-2, with D unclear. The length of the CDR3 is 17 residues. CDR1 SGHTA and CDR2 FQGNSA come from the germline V gene. Trimming took 3 bases from V and 8 from J, leaving 25 bases between them. CDR3 in amino acids: CASSFPLDWQLYGGYTF. Here the CDR3 DNA reads TGTGCCAGCAGCTTCCCCCTTGACTGGCAACTTTACGGGGGCTACACCTTC.

The chain employs TRBV5-4 and TRBJ1-2, with D perhaps TRBD1 (5 bases). V lost 0 bases and J 6 bases, leaving 12 bases between the germline ends. The CDR3 consists of 14 residues. Germline lookup yields CDR1 SGHNT and CDR2 YYREEE (reference sequence). The CDR3 DNA sequence: TGTGCCAGCAGCTTGGCAGGGCGTGGTGATGGCTACACCTTC. It is translated as CASSLAGRGDGYTF.

Comments on this clone: This CDR3 is also generated by other DNA sequences in the sample. The chain is built from TRBV5-1 and TRBJ2-5; 11 nucleotides match TRBD2. The junction had 3 bases not matched to a gene; V was cut back by 0 bases and J by 2 bases. Germline CDR1 reads SGHRS; CDR2 reads YFSETQ. The CDR3 is 16 residues long. The CDR3 DNA reads TGCGCCAGCAGCTTGGCCGGGACTAGCGGACAAGAGACCCAGTACTTC. Translating gives CASSLAGTSGQETQYF.

This clone has a single count. The genes are TRBV5-8 and TRBJ2-5, with TRBD2 matching over 13 bases. CDR1 and CDR2 (germline): SGHTS, YDEGEE. The CDR3 consists of 16 residues. V trimming: 2 bases; J trimming: 3 bases; junction bases outside the gene matches: 4. Written as DNA, the CDR3 is TGTGCCAGCAGCTTAACAGGACTAGCGGGAGAAGAGACCCAGTACTTC. Protein: CASSLTGLAGEETQYF.

The chain combines TRBV28 with TRBJ1-2; D is perhaps TRBD1 (5 bases). Trimming took off 7 bases at V and 8 bases at J, with 14 bases between the two ends. CDR1 is MDHEN and CDR2 is SYDVKM in the germline V gene. The CDR3 totals 12 residues. The CDR3 is CASNTGYSGYTF. Written as DNA, the CDR3 is TGTGCCAGCAATACAGGATATAGCGGCTACACCTTC.

The V call is TRBV18, the J call TRBJ2-1; a weak D match, TRBD1 (5 bases). Germline CDR1 is KGHSH and CDR2 is LQKENI. CDR3 size: 13 residues. V was shortened by 4 bases and J by 7 bases, with 11 bases between the two germline ends. The CDR3 spells CASSRQLGNEQFF. CDR3 DNA: TGTGCCAGCTCACGACAGCTGGGAAATGAGCAGTTCTTC.

CDR3 in DNA: TGTGCCAGCAGCTCCCTCTCGACAGCCGGGACAGCAATGAACACTGAAGCTTTCTTT. Protein product: CASSSLSTAGTAMNTEAFF. The rearrangement joins TRBV7-8 to TRBJ1-1; the match to TRBD1 covers 7 bases. Germline-derived CDR1 and CDR2 are SGHVS and FQNEAQ. The ends lost 4 bases at V and 0 bases at J; junction bases unmatched: 17. The CDR3 length is 19 residues. Full variable domain (remainder filled in from reference TRBV7-8 and TRBJ1-1): GAGVSQSPRYKVAKRGQDVALRCDPISGHVSLFWYQQALGQGPEFLTYFQNEAQLDKSGLPSDRFFAERPEGSVSTLKIQRTQQEDSAVYLCASSSLSTAGTAMNTEAFFGQGTRLTVV.

This chain uses TRBV28 with TRBJ1-5; D is undetermined. The CDR3 is made up of 13 amino acids. V lost 2 bases and J lost 7, with 9 bases in between. Germline CDR1 is MDHEN and CDR2 is SYDVKM. CDR3 protein: CASSLEGQQPQHF. For the CDR3, the DNA is TGTGCCAGCAGTTTAGAGGGCCAACAGCCCCAGCATTTT.

This chain links TRBV28 with TRBJ2-1; the D is unclear. V lost 2 bases to trimming and J lost 9 bases, with 5 bases between them. Germline V lookup: CDR1 MDHEN, CDR2 SYDVKM. The CDR3 totals 11 residues. This CDR3 reads CASSLKIEQFF. The CDR3 DNA reads TGTGCCAGCAGTTTAAAGATTGAGCAGTTCTTC.

CDR3 region: CASSRTVSYEQYF. CDR3 coding DNA: TGCGCCAGCAGTAGGACGGTCTCCTACGAGCAGTACTTC. The rearrangement joins TRBV10-2 to TRBJ2-7; D not resolved. Trimming removed 5 bases at V and 0 bases at J, with 8 bases between. Germline CDR1 is WSHSY and CDR2 is SAAADI. The CDR3 consists of 13 residues.

The chain combines TRBV6-4 with TRBJ2-5; 10 nucleotides line up with TRBD2. The trim removed 4 bases at V and 4 bases at J, leaving 6 bases unmatched. This CDR3 contains 15 residues. The germline CDR1 and CDR2 sequences are MRHNA and SNTAGT. CDR3 DNA: TGTGCCAGCAGTGTTGAAGCGGGAGGGCGAGAGACCCAGTACTTC. Translation: CASSVEAGGRETQYF.

The chain combines TRBV9 with TRBJ2-2; perhaps D is TRBD1 or TRBD2 (5 bases each). The CDR3 extends over 19 amino acids. Trimming removed 0 bases from V and 0 bases from J, with 18 bases in between. In germline, CDR1 is SGDLS, CDR2 YYNGEE. CDR3 region: CASSVAPGPLFANTGELFF. The CDR3 region has the DNA TGTGCCAGCAGCGTAGCTCCGGGACCCCTCTTTGCGAACACCGGGGAGCTGTTTTTT.